This TCR beta chain stems from a study of CD8+ T cells in alopecia areata (dated by TCRdb to the late 2010s). In terms of the full investigation: Treated patients were enrolled in an open-label pilot trial of oral tofacitinib at 5 to 10 mg twice daily for moderate-to-severe alopecia areata. Tofacitinib was given for 6 to 18 months, followed by 6 months of follow-up off drug to assess delayed response and recurrence. High-throughput TCRbeta sequencing was used to examine T cell clonal expansion in alopecia areata in both the C3H/HeJ mouse model and human patients. On the human side, TCRbeta sequencing was run on scalp tissue and on sorted CD4+ and CD8+ peripheral blood T cells from healthy controls and from alopecia areata patients with either patchy or totalis/universalis disease. Tofacitinib-treated patients had biopsies at baseline and at 4 and 24 weeks of treatment, with a later scalp biopsy in several patients. Scalp clonality was compared across normal scalp (n=4), patchy alopecia areata scalp (n=8), and alopecia totalis/universalis scalp (n=8). RNA was extracted with the PAXgene miRNA kit for fixed scalp, the miRNeasy kit for PBMCs, and the RNeasy kit for mouse skin. TCRbeta CDR3 regions were amplified by immunoSEQ multiplex PCR with 35 Vbeta forward and 13 Jbeta reverse primers.

Lesional scalp punch biopsies and peripheral blood were obtained from alopecia areata patients. PBMCs were isolated by density centrifugation and stained for CD3, CD4 and CD8, after which CD4+ and CD8+ T cells were sorted on a FACSAria. The trim is 3 bases for V and 2 bases for J, with a gap of 11 bases between the germline ends. The CDR3 contains 15 residues, cysteine and phenylalanine counted. Only the CDR3 part of the read is kept: 45 bases, read in frame from the first base. The germline V gene yields SGHTA for CDR1 and FQGNSA for CDR2. Broader findings and caveats from the paper: Higher clonality and more expanded CD8+ clones were observed in lesional scalp than in normal scalp, particularly in alopecia totalis/universalis, a finding suggestive of antigenic drive. TCR sequences shared between patients were less clear than in mice, possibly partly because of HLA diversity in the patient population. Unlike mouse skin, where gammadelta T cells dominate, normal human skin contains resident alphabeta T cells that get sequenced too, which complicates analysis of the scalp TCR repertoire.

Library preparation used the immunoSEQ multiplex PCR assay. To provide template for TCR sequencing, every sample had RNA extracted and reverse transcribed into cDNA. SuperScript III was used to make first-strand cDNA, primed with a 2:1 mix of oligo-dT and random hexamers. A synthetic immune receptor repertoire was used to measure amplification bias, and any remaining bias was corrected computationally. Processing in the source paper ran as follows. Raw reads were preprocessed to remove errors, and CDR3 was defined according to IMGT conventions as the region from the conserved cysteine to phenylalanine. Clonality was calculated as 1 minus Shannon entropy normalized by log2 of the number of productive unique TCRs. CD4 or CD8 identity of scalp clones was inferred by cross-referencing scalp TCRbeta sequences with sorted blood CD4 and CD8 repertoires. TCRdb provides this immuneACCESS table in a form limited to in-frame rearrangements. Some clones are lacking; in checked studies, under half of them reflect an unresolved V gene, and why the rest are absent is not known. V, J and clone size are taken as reported in that table, and D and trimming were inferred from the DNA itself. This sample gives some 110,000 clones in total; under 40% of them show up just once. The ten largest account for 3% to 3.5% of the sample.

Turning to this clone: Which antigen it targets is not known. No per-base quality is available; no much larger clone lies one base away.

The V gene is TRBV7-2 and the J gene is TRBJ1-5; TRBD1 is a weak D gene call, 5 bases matching. Sequencing was performed on CD4+ T cells sorted from blood. The TCR was taken from a human donor with alopecia areata. The DNA reads as follows: TGTGCCAGCAGCTTCGGGGGAATTGGCAATCAGCCCCAGCATTTT. This translates into CASSFGGIGNQPQHF.